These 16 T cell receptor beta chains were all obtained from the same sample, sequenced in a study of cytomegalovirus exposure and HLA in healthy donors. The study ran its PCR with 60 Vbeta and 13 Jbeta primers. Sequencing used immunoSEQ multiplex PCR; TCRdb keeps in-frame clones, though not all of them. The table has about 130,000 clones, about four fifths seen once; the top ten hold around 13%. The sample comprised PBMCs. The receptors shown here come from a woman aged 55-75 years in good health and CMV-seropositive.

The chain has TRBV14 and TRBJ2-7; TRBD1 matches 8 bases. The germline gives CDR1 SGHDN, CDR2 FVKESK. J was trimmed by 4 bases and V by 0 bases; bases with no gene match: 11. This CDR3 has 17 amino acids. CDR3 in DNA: TGTGCCAGCAGCCAAGATCCCCCCCGGACAGGGTGGTACGAGCAGTACTTC. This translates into CASSQDPPRTGWYEQYF.

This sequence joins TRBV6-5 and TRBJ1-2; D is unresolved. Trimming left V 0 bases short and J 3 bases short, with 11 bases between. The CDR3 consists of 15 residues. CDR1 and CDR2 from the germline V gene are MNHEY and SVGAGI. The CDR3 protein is CASSYSSRRDYGYTF. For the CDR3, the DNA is TGTGCCAGCAGTTACTCAAGTCGTCGGGACTATGGCTACACCTTC.

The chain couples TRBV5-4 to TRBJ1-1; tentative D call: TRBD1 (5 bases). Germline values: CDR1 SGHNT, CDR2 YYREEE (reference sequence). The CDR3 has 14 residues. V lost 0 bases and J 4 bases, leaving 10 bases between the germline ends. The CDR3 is CASSLVGDGTEAFF. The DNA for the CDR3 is TGTGCCAGCAGCTTGGTAGGGGATGGCACTGAAGCTTTCTTT.

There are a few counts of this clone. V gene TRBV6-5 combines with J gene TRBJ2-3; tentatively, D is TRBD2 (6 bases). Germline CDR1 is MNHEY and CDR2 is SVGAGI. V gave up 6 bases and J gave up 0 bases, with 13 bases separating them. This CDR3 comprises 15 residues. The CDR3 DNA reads TGTGCCAGCAGCCCGGGACTCCATAGCACAGATACGCAGTATTTT. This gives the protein CASSPGLHSTDTQYF.

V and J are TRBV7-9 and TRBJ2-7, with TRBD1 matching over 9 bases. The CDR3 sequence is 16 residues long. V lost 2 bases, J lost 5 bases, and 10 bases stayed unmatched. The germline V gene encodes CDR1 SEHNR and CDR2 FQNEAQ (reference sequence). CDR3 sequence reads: CASSLSLTGGLDEQYF. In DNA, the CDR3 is TGTGCCAGCAGCTTATCCCTCACAGGGGGCCTCGACGAGCAGTACTTC. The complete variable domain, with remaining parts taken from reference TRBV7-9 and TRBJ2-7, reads DTGVSQNPRHKITKRGQNVTFRCDPISEHNRLYWYRQTLGQGPEFLTYFQNEAQLEKSRLLSDRFSAERPKGSFSTLEIQRTEQGDSAMYLCASSLSLTGGLDEQYFGPGTRLTVT.

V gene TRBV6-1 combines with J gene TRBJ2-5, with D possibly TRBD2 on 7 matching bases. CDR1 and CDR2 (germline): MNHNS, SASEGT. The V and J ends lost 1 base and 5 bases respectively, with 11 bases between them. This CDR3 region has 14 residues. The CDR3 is CASSEVAGAETQYF. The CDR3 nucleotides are TGTGCCAGCAGTGAAGTTGCGGGGGCTGAGACCCAGTACTTC.

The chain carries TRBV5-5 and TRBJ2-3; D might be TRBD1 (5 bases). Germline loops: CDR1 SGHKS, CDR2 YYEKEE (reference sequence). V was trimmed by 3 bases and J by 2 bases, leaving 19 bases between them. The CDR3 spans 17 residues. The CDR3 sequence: CASSSIAGSFPTDTQYF. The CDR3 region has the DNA TGTGCCAGCAGCTCCATTGCAGGGTCCTTTCCCACAGATACGCAGTATTTT.

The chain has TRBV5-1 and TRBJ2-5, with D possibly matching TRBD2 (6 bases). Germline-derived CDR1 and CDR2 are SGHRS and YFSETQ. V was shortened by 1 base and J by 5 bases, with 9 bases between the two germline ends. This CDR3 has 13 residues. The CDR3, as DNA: TGCGCCAGCAGCTTGATTGGGGGGGAGACCCAGTACTTC. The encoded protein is CASSLIGGETQYF.

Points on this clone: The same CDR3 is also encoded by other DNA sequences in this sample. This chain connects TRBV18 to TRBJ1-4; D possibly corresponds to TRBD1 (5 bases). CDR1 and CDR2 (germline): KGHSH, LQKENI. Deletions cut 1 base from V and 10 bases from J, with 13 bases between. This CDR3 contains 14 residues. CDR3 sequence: CASSPLAGEGKLFF. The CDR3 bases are TGTGCCAGCTCACCACTTGCGGGGGAGGGAAAACTGTTTTTT.

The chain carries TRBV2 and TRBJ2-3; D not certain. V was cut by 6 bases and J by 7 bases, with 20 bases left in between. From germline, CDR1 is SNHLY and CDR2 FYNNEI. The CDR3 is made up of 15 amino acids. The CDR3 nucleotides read TGTGCCAGCAGCTTCGAGTTAGGCGGAAGGAATACGCAGTATTTT. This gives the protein CASSFELGGRNTQYF.

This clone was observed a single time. CDR3: CASSATAAGGPGETQYF. The CDR3 DNA follows: TGTGCCAGCAGTGCAACGGCGGCGGGAGGGCCGGGAGAGACCCAGTACTTC. The chain uses TRBV27 and TRBJ2-5; TRBD2 agrees at 9 bases. The CDR3 loop spans 17 amino acids. The V and J ends lost 5 bases and 4 bases, in that order; junction bases with no gene match: 14. Germline V gene sequence: CDR1 MNHEY, CDR2 SMNVEV (reference sequence).

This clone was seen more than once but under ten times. The CDR3 protein is CASSLSGDYGYTF. In DNA, the CDR3 is TGTGCCAGCAGCTTAAGCGGGGACTATGGCTACACCTTC. V and J are TRBV11-2 and TRBJ1-2, with no clear D. Germline V gives CDR1 SGHAT, CDR2 FQNNGV. V was clipped by 2 bases and J by 3 bases, with 7 bases between them. The CDR3 covers 13 residues. Based on the CDR3 plus reference TRBV11-2 and TRBJ1-2, the full variable domain is EAGVAQSPRYKIIEKRQSVAFWCNPISGHATLYWYQQILGQGPKLLIQFQNNGVVDDSQLPKDRFSAERLKGVDSTLKIQPAKLEDSAVYLCASSLSGDYGYTFGSGTRLTVV.

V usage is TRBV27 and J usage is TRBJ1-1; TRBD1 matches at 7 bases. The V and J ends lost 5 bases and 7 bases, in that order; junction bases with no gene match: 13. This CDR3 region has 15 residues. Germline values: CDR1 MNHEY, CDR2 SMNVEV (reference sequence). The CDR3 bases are TGTGCCAGCAGTCCGCGACAGGGCGTAGGGTATGAAGCTTTCTTT. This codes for CASSPRQGVGYEAFF.

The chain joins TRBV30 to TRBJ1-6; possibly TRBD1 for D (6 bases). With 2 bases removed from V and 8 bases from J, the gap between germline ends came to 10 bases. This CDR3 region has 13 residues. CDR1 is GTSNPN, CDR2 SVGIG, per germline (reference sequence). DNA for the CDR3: TGTGCCTGGAGTCGGGGACAAGATTCACCCCTCCACTTT. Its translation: CAWSRGQDSPLHF.

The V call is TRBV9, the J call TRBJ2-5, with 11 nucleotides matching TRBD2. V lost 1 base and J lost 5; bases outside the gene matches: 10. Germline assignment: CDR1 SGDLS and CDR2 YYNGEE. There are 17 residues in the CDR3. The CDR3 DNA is TGTGCCAGCAGCGTAAAAGGGGATGTAGCGGGAGGGGAGACCCAGTACTTC. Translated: CASSVKGDVAGGETQYF. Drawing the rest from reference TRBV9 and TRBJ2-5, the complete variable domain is DSGVTQTPKHLITATGQRVTLRCSPRSGDLSVYWYQQSLDQGLQFLIQYYNGEERAKGNILERFSAQQFPDLHSELNLSSLELGDSALYFCASSVKGDVAGGETQYFGPGTRLLVL.

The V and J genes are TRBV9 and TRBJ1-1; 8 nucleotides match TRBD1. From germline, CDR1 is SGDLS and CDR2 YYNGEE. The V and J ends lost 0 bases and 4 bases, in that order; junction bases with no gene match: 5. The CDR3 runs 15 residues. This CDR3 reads CASSVADDRGTEAFF. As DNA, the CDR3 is TGTGCCAGCAGCGTAGCCGATGACAGGGGCACTGAAGCTTTCTTT.